This T cell receptor beta chain is from a study of CD8 T cells in Susac syndrome (dated by TCRdb to about 2019). About the investigation overall: Repertoire sequencing was used to test whether CD8+ T cell activation and differentiation in Susac syndrome was antigen driven. The study compared CD8+ T cell repertoire clonality among 12 healthy donors, about 14 Susac syndrome patients and fewer than 19 multiple sclerosis patients. Paper-wide results and their limitations: The number of individuals in the TCR sequencing and HLA analysis was recognized as being relatively small.

Note on this clonotype: Its antigen is unknown. Base qualities are missing; no much larger clone stands one base away.

RNA was extracted using the RNeasy kit, and roughly 0.45 to 1 microgram was reverse transcribed with random hexamers. The immunoSEQ multiplex PCR assay, which covers 54 Vbeta and 13 Jbeta segments, was used to amplify TCR beta CDR3 regions. To correct PCR amplification bias, a synthetic template baseline was used for both primer optimization and computational correction. The original pipeline was this. Reads were annotated to V, D and J genes according to IMGT and were analyzed with immunoSEQ Analyzer, with only productive sequences retained. Clonality was computed as one minus Shannon entropy normalized by log2 of the number of productive unique sequences. For each patient and control, public and private clones were evaluated within the 100 most prevalent clones. A clone was defined as Susac-specific if it was absent from the healthy and MS cohorts, from 1052 published viral clones and from other ImmuneACCESS disease sequences. Clones were called with MiXCR by TCRdb after fastp trimmed the public reads at Q25, and only in-frame beta chains were retained. Each CDR3 protein gets just one entry, which takes the most common genes and DNA from the rows behind it. These V and J calls are TCRdb output, not the study's own analysis. Within this sample are 400,000 to 550,000 distinct CDR3 sequences, with approximately 85% of them counted one time only. Roughly 0.11% of the sample is held by the ten biggest clonotypes.

Peripheral blood CD8+ and CD4+ T cells from healthy donors, Susac syndrome patients and multiple sclerosis patients were profiled by high-throughput TCR beta sequencing. The multiple sclerosis controls were treatment-naive patients who had stable or active relapsing-remitting disease and met the revised McDonald criteria. Bulk CD8+ and CD4+ T cells were purified by magnetic negative isolation, whereas CD8+ TEMRA cells were enriched by FACS. Blood was collected in EDTA tubes and processed within 24 hours, with PBMCs isolated through density gradient centrifugation. PBMCs destined for TCR sequencing were cryopreserved in liquid nitrogen and later thawed in a 37 °C water bath. A purity of at least 90% was achieved for sorted or isolated CD4+, CD8+ and CD8+ TEMRA cells. The CDR3 numbers 15 residues from cysteine through phenylalanine. Just the 45-base CDR3 DNA is kept, in frame starting at base 1. Germline trimming amounts to 8 bases on V and 4 bases on J, with 10 as the count of junction bases outside the gene matches.

This receptor was taken from a human donor with multiple sclerosis. In this chain, TRBV12-3 or TRBV12-4 is recombined with TRBJ2-5; 10 bases in the junction line up with TRBD1. Sequences were obtained from CD8+ T cells from PBMCs. The sequence in DNA is TGTGCCAGCTCGCCCGGACAGGGGGTTGGAGAGACCCAGTACTTC. Its translation reads: CASSPGQGVGETQYF.